Listed here are 15 T cell receptor beta chains from one sample, sequenced in a study of blood T cell repertoires in COVID-19. Clones were read by immunoSEQ multiplex PCR, and TCRdb kept only the in-frame ones, dropping some. The sample carries 270,000 or so clones, approximately 90% recorded once. The sequenced sample was PBMCs or T cells enriched from blood (not recorded which). The receptor set was obtained from a woman younger than 45 with acute COVID-19.

This rearrangement joins TRBV3-1 (or the pseudogene TRBV3-2) to TRBJ2-3; 8 bases are shared with TRBD2. The CDR3 is 17 amino acids. Germline assignment: CDR1 LGHDT and CDR2 YNNKEL (reference sequence). After removal of 3 bases from V and 3 bases from J, the junction contained 11 bases not matched to a gene. In nucleotides, the CDR3 is TGTGCCAGCAGCCACGCCAGTCGGGGACTAGGGACAGATACGCAGTATTTT. This codes for CASSHASRGLGTDTQYF.

This chain links TRBV28 with TRBJ1-2; unclear D gene. Germline assignment: CDR1 MDHEN and CDR2 SYDVKM. With 11 bases removed from V and 0 bases from J, the gap between germline ends came to 7 bases. The CDR3 is 11 amino acids. CDR3 DNA: TGTGCCGGAGGTGCTAACTATGGCTACACCTTC. As protein: CAGGANYGYTF.

This sequence joins TRBV9 and TRBJ1-1, with D unresolved. Trimming took off 4 bases at V and 3 bases at J, with 7 bases between the two ends. Per the germline V gene, CDR1 is SGDLS and CDR2 is YYNGEE. The length of the CDR3 is 12 residues. The CDR3 region is CASSIGDTEAFF. The CDR3, as DNA: TGTGCCAGCAGCATCGGGGACACTGAAGCTTTCTTT.

On this clone itself: At one of its ends the junction is not consistent with the germline gene, which may arise from a read error. The V and J genes are TRBV5-1 and TRBJ1-2; 10 bases fit TRBD1. From germline, CDR1 is SGHRS and CDR2 YFSETQ. This CDR3 is built from 14 residues. The CDR3 spells CASSLEGQGSGHTF. The CDR3 coding sequence is TGCGCCAGCAGCTTGGAGGGACAGGGGTCTGGCCACACCTTC.

With respect to this clone: Other DNA sequences in the sample encode the same CDR3. This sequence joins TRBV28 and TRBJ2-7; TRBD1 agrees at 9 bases. Germline values: CDR1 MDHEN, CDR2 SYDVKM. J lost 5 bases, V lost 4 bases, and 3 bases had no gene match. This CDR3 has 13 residues. The CDR3 here is CASSSGQGDEQYF. The CDR3 DNA reads TGTGCCAGCAGTTCGGGACAGGGCGACGAGCAGTACTTC.

This chain connects TRBV7-9 to TRBJ2-7; 9 bases agree with TRBD2. V gave up 4 bases and J gave up 3 bases; unmatched junction bases: 7. The CDR3 spans 15 residues. Germline CDR1 is SEHNR and CDR2 is FQNEAQ (reference sequence). CDR3 in amino acids: CASSYRAGGYYEQYF. In DNA, the CDR3 is TGTGCCAGCAGCTACCGAGCGGGAGGATACTACGAGCAGTACTTC.

V gene TRBV5-6 combines with J gene TRBJ2-3, with TRBD2 matching over 8 bases. This CDR3 is built from 18 residues. Germline assignment: CDR1 SGHDT and CDR2 YYEEEE. The junction had 11 bases not matched to a gene; V was cut back by 0 bases and J by 2 bases. CDR3 DNA sequence: TGTGCCAGCAGCTTGGCTCATTTAAGCGGGAGCCTCACAGATACGCAGTATTTT. The encoded protein is CASSLAHLSGSLTDTQYF.

The chain has TRBV2 and TRBJ1-6; D call uncertain. CDR3 length: 15 residues. V lost 6 bases to trimming and J lost 7 bases, with 16 bases between them. CDR1 and CDR2 (germline): SNHLY, FYNNEI. The chain's CDR3 is CASRAETTGNSPLHF. CDR3 in DNA: TGTGCCAGCAGGGCCGAAACTACGGGGAATTCACCCCTCCACTTT.

Here the CDR3 reads CASRNGQDSSWAFF. Here the CDR3 DNA reads TGTGCCAGCCGCAACGGACAGGATTCGAGTTGGGCTTTCTTT. The chain recombines TRBV28 with TRBJ1-1, with 7 bases identical to TRBD1. Germline V CDR1 and CDR2: MDHEN, SYDVKM. The CDR3 spans 14 residues. Trimming at V came to 8 bases and at J to 11 bases, leaving 17 bases not matched to a gene. The whole variable domain, filled in from reference TRBV28 and TRBJ1-1, reads DVKVTQSSRYLVKRTGEKVFLECVQDMDHENMFWYRQDPGLGLRLIYFSYDVKMKEKGDIPEGYSVSREKKERFSLILESASTNQTSMYLCASRNGQDSSWAFFGQGTRLTVV.

The rearrangement uses TRBV5-4 and TRBJ2-3, with 8 bases that match TRBD2. The CDR3 spans 16 residues. Germline lookup yields CDR1 SGHNT and CDR2 YYREEE (reference sequence). The junction had 5 bases not matched to a gene; V was cut back by 0 bases and J by 2 bases. Written as DNA, the CDR3 is TGTGCCAGCAGCTTGGCCCCGGGGGGGAACACAGATACGCAGTATTTT. The encoded protein is CASSLAPGGNTDTQYF.

In this sample, this clone turned up once. V usage is TRBV5-5 and J usage is TRBJ1-5; D remains unclear. V lost 3 bases, J lost 6 bases, and 13 bases lay in between. Germline values: CDR1 SGHKS, CDR2 YYEKEE (reference sequence). This CDR3 is 14 amino acids long. The CDR3 loop is CASSSSGLGQPQHF. Here the CDR3 DNA reads TGTGCCAGCAGCTCCTCGGGTTTGGGTCAGCCCCAGCATTTT. Full variable domain (rest looked up from reference TRBV5-5 and TRBJ1-5): DAGVTQSPTHLIKTRGQQVTLRCSPISGHKSVSWYQQVLGQGPQFIFQYYEKEERGRGNFPDRFSARQFPNYSSELNVNALLLGDSALYLCASSSSGLGQPQHFGDGTRLSIL.

This clone showed up just once. DNA for the CDR3: TGTGCCAGCAGCTTAGGGGGCCTGACTGAAGCTTTCTTT. Encoded protein: CASSLGGLTEAFF. The gene calls are TRBV7-2 and TRBJ1-1; possible D gene TRBD1, 5 bases. V lost 1 base, J lost 5 bases, and 8 bases lay in between. There are 13 residues in the CDR3. Germline V gives CDR1 SGHTA, CDR2 FQGNSA.

The genes are TRBV30 and TRBJ2-4; D is unclear. Germline V gene lookup returns CDR1 GTSNPN and CDR2 SVGIG (reference sequence). This CDR3 has 14 residues. V was clipped by 0 bases and J by 1 base, with 7 bases between them. The DNA of the CDR3 is TGTGCCTGGAGTGTGAGTCTGGCCAAAAACATTCAGTACTTC. Protein sequence: CAWSVSLAKNIQYF.

The chain carries TRBV7-2 and TRBJ2-3, with a tentative D call TRBD1 (5 bases). The CDR3 runs 14 residues. Germline V lookup: CDR1 SGHTA, CDR2 FQGNSA. V dropped 5 bases and J dropped 6 bases, with 15 bases sitting between them. This chain's CDR3 is CASSPRPGADTQYF. The CDR3 DNA reads as TGTGCCAGCAGCCCGAGACCTGGGGCGGATACGCAGTATTTT.

This rearrangement joins TRBV7-2 to TRBJ2-1, with 11 bases identical to TRBD2. V lost 4 bases to trimming and J lost 4 bases; unmatched junction nucleotides: 6. The germline gives CDR1 SGHTA, CDR2 FQGNSA. This CDR3 region has 16 residues. The CDR3 DNA sequence: TGTGCCAGCAGCTCCCATGGGACTAGCGGATACAATGAGCAGTTCTTC. Amino acids: CASSSHGTSGYNEQFF. Based on the CDR3 plus reference TRBV7-2 and TRBJ2-1, the full variable domain is GAGVSQSPSNKVTEKGKDVELRCDPISGHTALYWYRQSLGQGLEFLIYFQGNSAPDKSGLPSDRFSAERTGGSVSTLTIQRTQQEDSAVYLCASSSHGTSGYNEQFFGPGTRLTVL.